A single sample gave rise to the 16 T cell receptor beta chains below, sequenced in a study of T cells after yellow fever vaccination. TCRdb redid the calling of the 5' RACE reads with MiXCR, one entry per CDR3 protein. There are around 310,000 distinct CDR3 sequences in the sample; less than 4.5% occur only once, and less than 25% lies in the top ten. The sequenced sample was PBMCs, obtained on the day of the yellow fever booster vaccination. Receptors originate from a man aged 18 to 30 who received the YFV17D yellow fever vaccine.

This clonotype was counted ten times or more. The gene calls are TRBV7-3 and TRBJ2-5, with D possibly being TRBD2 (7 bases). The length of the CDR3 is 15 residues. Germline values: CDR1 SGHTA, CDR2 FQGTGA. V was trimmed by 1 base and J by 7 bases, leaving 16 bases between them. The CDR3 is CASSLSGGPSGTQYF. CDR3 DNA sequence: TGTGCCAGCAGCTTAAGCGGGGGCCCGTCCGGGACCCAGTACTTC.

J is TRBJ2-5 and V is TRBV5-1, with TRBD1 matching 8 bases. The CDR3 loop spans 16 amino acids. The V gene's germline CDR1 is SGHRS and CDR2 YFSETQ. Trimming at V came to 4 bases and at J to 4 bases, leaving 12 bases not matched to a gene. The CDR3: CASSLGVDRGGETQYF. The CDR3 nucleotides are TGCGCCAGCAGCCTGGGTGTCGACAGGGGTGGAGAGACCCAGTACTTC.

This chain joins TRBV5-1 and TRBJ2-5; D may correspond to TRBD1 or TRBD2 (5 bases each). The CDR3 has 14 residues. CDR1 and CDR2 from the germline V gene are SGHRS and YFSETQ. The V and J ends lost 5 bases and 7 bases respectively, with 18 bases between them. The CDR3 reads CASRPGRIVATQYF. DNA of the CDR3: TGCGCCAGCAGGCCGGGACGGATTGTGGCGACCCAGTACTTC.

The chain links TRBV12-3 or TRBV12-4 to TRBJ2-7, with D unclear. This CDR3 has 12 residues. V shed 3 bases and J shed 3 bases, with 6 bases lying between them. The CDR3 protein is CASSFWNYEQYF. The DNA of the CDR3 is TGTGCCAGCAGTTTCTGGAACTACGAGCAGTACTTC.

This chain joins TRBV19 and TRBJ1-6; D gene uncertain. The CDR3 runs to 15 residues. Germline V gives CDR1 LNHDA, CDR2 SQIVND (reference sequence). Trimming took 3 bases from V and 1 from J, leaving 7 bases between them. The CDR3 DNA is TGTGCCAGTAGTATCGGACGTTCCTATAATTCACCCCTCCACTTT. It specifies CASSIGRSYNSPLHF.

This clonotype has ten or more counts. This chain connects TRBV12-3 or TRBV12-4 to TRBJ2-6; the D gene is possibly TRBD1 (6 bases). V lost 4 bases and J 2 bases, leaving 9 bases between the germline ends. The CDR3 totals 15 residues. The CDR3, as DNA: TGTGCCAGCAGTTCCGGACAGCCTGGGGCCAACGTCCTGACTTTC. It is translated as CASSSGQPGANVLTF.

The chain couples TRBV11-2 to TRBJ1-2; D is undetermined. The CDR3 sequence is 13 residues long. Trimming pared 5 bases from V and 4 bases from J, leaving 11 bases between. Germline V lookup: CDR1 SGHAT, CDR2 FQNNGV. CDR3 loop: CASSRSGSYGYTF. DNA of the CDR3: TGTGCCAGCAGCCGAAGCGGGTCCTATGGCTACACCTTC.

As for this clonotype: A much larger clone sits a single nucleotide away, making a read error possible. V usage is TRBV10-1 and J usage is TRBJ2-1, with D possibly matching TRBD1 (6 bases). The V gene lost 3 bases and the J gene lost 7 bases, with 10 bases spanning the gap. CDR1 is WNHNN and CDR2 is SYGVQD in the germline V gene (reference sequence). The CDR3 has 13 amino acids. DNA of the CDR3: TGCGCCAGCAGTGACCAGGGGTGGAATGAGCAGTTCTTC. It is translated as CASSDQGWNEQFF.

V and J are TRBV12-3 or TRBV12-4 and TRBJ2-2; TRBD2 matches 10 bases. V shed 4 bases, J shed 6 bases, and the junction held 5 bases outside the gene matches. This CDR3 contains 15 residues. CDR3 in amino acids: CASSSAGGLAGELFF. DNA for the CDR3: TGTGCCAGCAGTTCAGCGGGGGGGCTTGCCGGGGAGCTGTTTTTT.

Ten or more counts support this clonotype. V is TRBV2 and J is TRBJ2-3; TRBD1 or TRBD2 may be the D gene (5 bases each). Germline V gives CDR1 SNHLY, CDR2 FYNNEI. V lost 6 bases, J lost 0 bases, and 10 bases lay in between. CDR3 size: 14 residues. The CDR3 bases are TGTGCCAGCAGGTCCAGGGAGAGCACAGATACGCAGTATTTT. Translating gives CASRSRESTDTQYF.

The V and J genes are TRBV29-1 and TRBJ1-1; TRBD1 matches 7 bases. V trimming: 6 bases; J trimming: 5 bases; junction bases outside the gene matches: 6. Germline CDR1 is SQVTM and CDR2 is ANQGSEA. The length of the CDR3 is 12 residues. The CDR3 protein is CSVQGMRTEAFF. In DNA, the CDR3 is TGCAGCGTACAGGGGATGAGGACTGAAGCTTTCTTT.

The table lists this clonotype with many counts. V and J are TRBV5-1 and TRBJ2-1; 9 nucleotides line up with TRBD2. V gave up 4 bases and J gave up 0 bases; unmatched junction bases: 8. This CDR3 has 17 residues. Germline CDR1 is SGHRS and CDR2 is YFSETQ. The CDR3 here is CASSPGGGGASYNEQFF. CDR3 DNA: TGCGCCAGCAGCCCCGGTGGCGGGGGGGCCTCCTACAATGAGCAGTTCTTC.

This clonotype was observed at least ten times. The chain has TRBV4-1 and TRBJ2-3; D uncertain. Germline loops: CDR1 MGHRA, CDR2 YSYEKL. There are 11 residues in the CDR3. V was trimmed by 3 bases and J by 5 bases, leaving 3 bases between them. CDR3 in DNA: TGCGCCAGCAGCCAGTTAGATACGCAGTATTTT. Translating gives CASSQLDTQYF.

This clonotype has at least ten counts. This chain connects TRBV19 to TRBJ2-3, with 8 positions matching TRBD2. Germline V gene data show CDR1 as LNHDA and CDR2 as SQIVND (reference sequence). V trimming: 10 bases; J trimming: 4 bases; junction bases outside the gene matches: 13. The CDR3 sequence is 15 residues long. CDR3 nucleotides: TGTGCCACCACCCTTCGGGCGGGGGGTGCAGATACGCAGTATTTT. It encodes CATTLRAGGADTQYF.

V is TRBV5-6 and J is TRBJ2-5, with TRBD1 identical over 12 bases. The V gene's germline CDR1 is SGHDT and CDR2 YYEEEE. The junction had 5 bases not matched to a gene; V was cut back by 3 bases and J by 5 bases. This CDR3 has 15 residues. CDR3 sequence reads: CASSSGQGARETQYF. The CDR3 DNA is TGTGCCAGCAGCTCGGGACAGGGGGCGCGGGAGACCCAGTACTTC. The full variable domain, completed using reference TRBV5-6 and TRBJ2-5, is DAGVTQSPTHLIKTRGQQVTLRCSPKSGHDTVSWYQQALGQGPQFIFQYYEEEERQRGNFPDRFSGHQFPNYSSELNVNALLLGDSALYLCASSSGQGARETQYFGPGTRLLVL.

This clonotype has a handful of counts. This chain links TRBV5-4 with TRBJ1-6; unclear D gene. The CDR3 runs 12 residues. V gave up 4 bases and J gave up 12 bases, with 11 bases separating them. CDR1 and CDR2 (germline): SGHNT, YYREEE (reference sequence). This CDR3 reads CASSGDFGPLHF. The CDR3 nucleotides are TGTGCCAGCAGCGGAGATTTTGGACCCCTCCACTTT.